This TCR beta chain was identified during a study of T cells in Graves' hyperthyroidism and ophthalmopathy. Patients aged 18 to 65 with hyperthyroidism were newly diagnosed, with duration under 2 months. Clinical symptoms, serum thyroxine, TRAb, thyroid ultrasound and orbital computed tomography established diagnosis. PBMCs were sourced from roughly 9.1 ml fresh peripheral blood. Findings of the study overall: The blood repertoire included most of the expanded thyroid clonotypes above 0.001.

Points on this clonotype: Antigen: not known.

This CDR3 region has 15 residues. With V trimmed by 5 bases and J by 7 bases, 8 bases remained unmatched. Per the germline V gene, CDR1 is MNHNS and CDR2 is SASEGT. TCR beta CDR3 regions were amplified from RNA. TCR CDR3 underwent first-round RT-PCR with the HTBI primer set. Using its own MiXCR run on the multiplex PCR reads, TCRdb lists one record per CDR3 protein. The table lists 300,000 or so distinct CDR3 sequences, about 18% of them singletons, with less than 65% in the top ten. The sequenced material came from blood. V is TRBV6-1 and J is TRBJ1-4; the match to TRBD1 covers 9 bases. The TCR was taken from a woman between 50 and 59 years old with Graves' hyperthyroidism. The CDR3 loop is CASSSRTGGSEKLFF. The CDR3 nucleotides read TGTGCCAGCAGTTCCCGCACAGGGGGCTCTGAAAAACTGTTTTTT.